Below are 10 T cell receptor beta chains sequenced from a single sample in a study of metastatic and nonmetastatic thyroid tumors. Before thyroid surgery, none of the patients had received any treatment. TCRdb ran MiXCR on the PCR reads. The profile covers 8,000 to 9,000 clones, with 20% to 30% appearing a single time and approximately 24% taken by the ten largest. The sample comprised tumor tissue. Receptors originate from a female donor with papillary thyroid cancer or a benign thyroid nodule (not recorded which). Some clones in this sample may be carry-over from other donors' samples.

J is TRBJ1-2 and V is TRBV30; possibly TRBD1 for D (6 bases). Germline loops: CDR1 GTSNPN, CDR2 SVGIG (reference sequence). The CDR3 loop spans 14 amino acids. V was pared by 7 bases and J by 5 bases, with 20 bases between. The CDR3 sequence: CASRTVLGKYGYTF. The CDR3 DNA sequence: TGTGCCTCAAGGACAGTCTTGGGGAAGTATGGCTACACCTTC. The full variable domain, with the rest looked up from reference TRBV30 and TRBJ1-2, is SQTIHQWPATLVQPVGSPLSLECTVEGTSNPNLYWYRQAAGRGLQLLFYSVGIGQISSEVPQNLSASRPQDRQFILSSKKLLLSDSGFYLCASRTVLGKYGYTFGSGTRLTVV.

This clone turned up a few times. The V call is TRBV6-1, the J call TRBJ2-3; 10 nucleotides line up with TRBD1. V dropped 4 bases and J dropped 2; count of bases not matched to a gene: 3. This CDR3 spans 15 amino acids. Germline loops: CDR1 MNHNS, CDR2 SASEGT. CDR3 sequence reads: CASSGGQGNTDTQYF. For the CDR3, the DNA is TGTGCCAGCAGTGGGGGACAGGGGAACACAGATACGCAGTATTTT.

At least ten counts were recorded for this clone. A much larger clone is a single base away; this may be a read error. The chain joins TRBV6-1 to TRBJ1-1, with no clear D. The V and J ends lost 6 bases and 1 base respectively, with 9 bases between them. Germline assignment: CDR1 MNHNS and CDR2 SASEGT. The CDR3 consists of 13 residues. The CDR3: CASRAFSNTEAFF. The CDR3 DNA sequence: TGTGCCAGCAGGGCCTTCTCGAACACTGAAGCTTTCTTT.

This clone was detected ten times or more. The chain recombines TRBV10-3 with TRBJ2-1; D may be TRBD1 or TRBD2 (7 bases each). This CDR3 contains 13 residues. Germline V lookup: CDR1 ENHRY, CDR2 SYGVKD. V lost 10 bases to trimming and J lost 2 bases, with 12 bases between them. The CDR3 bases are TGTGCCACCCAGGGGGGGGCCTACAATGAGCAGTTCTTC. Encoded protein: CATQGGAYNEQFF.

This clone was recorded a few times. The chain employs TRBV27 and TRBJ2-7, with 13 bases aligning to TRBD2. The length of the CDR3 is 16 residues. Germline V gene lookup returns CDR1 MNHEY and CDR2 SMNVEV (reference sequence). V dropped 6 bases and J dropped 5; count of bases not matched to a gene: 10. This CDR3 reads CASSPGLAGVGNEQYF. In DNA, the CDR3 is TGTGCCAGCAGCCCCGGACTAGCGGGAGTTGGAAACGAGCAGTACTTC.

The CDR3 DNA reads TGTGCCAGCAGTTTATCCTCCGGGACACGCGACTACACCTTC. This gives the protein CASSLSSGTRDYTF. This chain uses TRBV27 with TRBJ1-2; TRBD1 is a possible D gene (6 bases). This CDR3 is built from 14 residues. The germline V and J ends were trimmed by 0 bases and 10 bases, with 15 bases remaining between them. Germline CDR1 is MNHEY and CDR2 is SMNVEV (reference sequence).

The table lists this clone with a count of one. Possible read error: a much larger clone is one base away. The conserved closing phenylalanine or tryptophan is absent in this CDR3, likely reflecting a read error. The J gene is TRBJ2-3, the V gene TRBV3-1, with unresolved D. Trimming stripped 2 bases from V and 0 bases from J, with 3 bases between. This CDR3 region has 13 residues. CDR1 is LGHDT and CDR2 is YNNKEL in the germline V gene (reference sequence). CDR3 sequence: CASSQPSTDTQYL. For the CDR3, the DNA is TGTGCCAGCAGCCAACCTAGCACAGATACGCAGTATCTT.

This clone came up many times. This sequence joins TRBV18 and TRBJ2-7; TRBD1 agrees at 9 bases. The J segment lost 0 bases and the V segment lost 3 bases, leaving 0 bases of the junction unmatched. This CDR3 spans 14 amino acids. Germline V gene sequence: CDR1 KGHSH, CDR2 LQKENI. CDR3 sequence (DNA): TGTGCCAGCTCACCGGGACAGGGCTCCTACGAGCAGTACTTC. Its translation: CASSPGQGSYEQYF.

This clone turned up a few times. V is TRBV6-6 and J is TRBJ1-6, with D perhaps TRBD1 (5 bases). The CDR3 runs 18 residues. Trimming shortened V by 0 bases and J by 0 bases, and 12 bases separated the two germline ends. Germline assignment: CDR1 MNHNY and CDR2 SVGAGI (reference sequence). The CDR3 sequence is CASSYSAGPSSYNSPLHF. CDR3 coding DNA: TGTGCCAGCAGTTACTCTGCGGGGCCTAGCTCCTATAATTCACCCCTCCACTTT.

By its share, this clone is medium-sized (0.01 to 0.1%). The chain recombines TRBV11-2 with TRBJ2-7; TRBD2 matches at 13 bases. After removal of 3 bases from V and 2 bases from J, the junction contained 4 bases not matched to a gene. The CDR3 is 16 amino acids. Per germline, CDR1 SGHAT and CDR2 FQNNGV. The CDR3, as DNA: TGTGCCAGCAGCTTTACTAGCGGGGGGGTCCCCTACGAGCAGTACTTC. It specifies CASSFTSGGVPYEQYF. The full variable domain, with the rest looked up from reference TRBV11-2 and TRBJ2-7, is EAGVAQSPRYKIIEKRQSVAFWCNPISGHATLYWYQQILGQGPKLLIQFQNNGVVDDSQLPKDRFSAERLKGVDSTLKIQPAKLEDSAVYLCASSFTSGGVPYEQYFGPGTRLTVT.